What follows is one T cell receptor (beta chain) and its context. TCRdb's copy holds only in-frame clones and misses some; the assay was immunoSEQ multiplex PCR. The sample holds roughly 120,000 clones, 85% to 90% seen once. These data come from a study of PD-L1 blockade in urothelial cancer. Study information: Most of the 29 patients were males with bladder-origin urothelial cancer.

Time point: peripheral blood 6 weeks after treatment start. The V end lost 0 bases, the J end lost 0 bases, and 8 bases lay between the germline ends. The germline V gene encodes CDR1 WNHNN and CDR2 SYGVQD (reference sequence). This CDR3 region has 15 residues. This receptor was obtained from a man aged 60-69 years with urothelial cancer. The chain employs TRBV10-1 and TRBJ1-1, with a tentative D call TRBD1 (5 bases). The sequences come from PBMCs, collected around atezolizumab (anti-PD-L1) treatment. The CDR3 is CASSESTGLNTEAFF. CDR3 sequence (DNA): TGCGCCAGCAGTGAGTCAACAGGTTTGAACACTGAAGCTTTCTTT.